This T cell receptor (beta chain) was retrieved from a study of CXCR3-negative and CXCR3-positive naive CD8 T cells. General study results and limits: TRB CDR3 properties were used to infer TCR strength, and surface CD5 was comparable between naive subsets. Most assays used freshly isolated PBMCs, as cryopreservation partially reduced CXCR3. Hydrophobicity of TRB CDR3s was greater in CXCR3-positive naive cells than in CXCR3-negative naive cells.

Concerning this clonotype: Its specificity is not known.

Naive CD8+ T lymphocytes were specified as CD45RO-CCR7+CD27+CD95-. In preparing the TRB cDNA libraries, 5' RACE with UMI labels was used. TCRdb reprocessed the 5' RACE reads and stores each CDR3 protein as one record, lacking DNA. The table lists about 92,000 distinct CDR3 sequences. From germline, CDR1 is SEHNR and CDR2 FQNEAQ (reference sequence). This CDR3 region has 16 residues. Sequencing input: naive CXCR3+ CD8+ T cells from blood. Subset given: CD45RO-CCR7+CD27+CD95- naive CD8+ T cells expressing CXCR3 (TNR3+). The chain joins TRBV7-9 to TRBJ1-1; TCRdb returns TRBD1, unconfirmable since there is no DNA. The sequence was collected from a human donor in good health. Some clones in this sample may be carry-over from other donors' samples. CDR3 residues: CASSLAPGTGDTEAFF.